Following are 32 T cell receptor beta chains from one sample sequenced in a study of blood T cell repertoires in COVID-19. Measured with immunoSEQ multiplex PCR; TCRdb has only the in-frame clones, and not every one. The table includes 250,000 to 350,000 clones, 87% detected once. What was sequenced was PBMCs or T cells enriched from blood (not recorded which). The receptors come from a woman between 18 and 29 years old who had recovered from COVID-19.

In DNA, the CDR3 is TGTGCCAGCAGCCGACAGAGCTACGAGCAGTACTTC. Translated: CASSRQSYEQYF. The chain employs TRBV3-1 (or the pseudogene TRBV3-2) and TRBJ2-7, with D possibly matching TRBD1 (5 bases). CDR1 LGHDT and CDR2 YNNKEL come from the germline V gene (reference sequence). Between the trimmed V and J ends, which lost 4 bases and 3 bases, there was a span of 7 bases. CDR3 length equals 12 residues.

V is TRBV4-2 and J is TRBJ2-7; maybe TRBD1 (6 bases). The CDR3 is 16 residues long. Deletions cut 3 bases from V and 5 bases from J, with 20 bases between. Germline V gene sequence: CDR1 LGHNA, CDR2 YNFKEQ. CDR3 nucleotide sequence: TGTGCCAGCAGCCAGGCGCAACAGGGAAACCCCCACGAGCAGTACTTC. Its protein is CASSQAQQGNPHEQYF.

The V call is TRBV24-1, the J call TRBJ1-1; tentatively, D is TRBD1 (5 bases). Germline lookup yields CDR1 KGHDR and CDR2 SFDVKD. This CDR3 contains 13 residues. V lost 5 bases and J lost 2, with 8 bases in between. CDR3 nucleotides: TGTGCCACCAGTGGGGGGGTAAACACTGAAGCTTTCTTT. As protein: CATSGGVNTEAFF.

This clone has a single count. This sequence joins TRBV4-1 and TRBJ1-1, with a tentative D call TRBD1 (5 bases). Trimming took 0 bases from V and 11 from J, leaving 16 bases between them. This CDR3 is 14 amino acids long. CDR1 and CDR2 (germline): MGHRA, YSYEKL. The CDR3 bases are TGCGCCAGCAGCCAAGAACAAGGGGCCCTCGGGGCTTTCTTT. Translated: CASSQEQGALGAFF.

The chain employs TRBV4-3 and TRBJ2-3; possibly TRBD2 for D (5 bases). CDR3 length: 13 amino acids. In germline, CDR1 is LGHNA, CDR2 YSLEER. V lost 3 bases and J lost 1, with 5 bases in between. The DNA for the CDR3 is TGCGCCAGCAGCCAGAGGGGCACAGATACGCAGTATTTT. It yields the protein CASSQRGTDTQYF.

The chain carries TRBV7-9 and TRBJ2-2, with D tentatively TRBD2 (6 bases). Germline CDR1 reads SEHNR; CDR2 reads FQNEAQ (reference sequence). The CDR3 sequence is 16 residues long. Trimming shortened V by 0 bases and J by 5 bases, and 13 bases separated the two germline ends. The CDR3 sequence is CASSLAPAGGTGELFF. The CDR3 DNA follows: TGTGCCAGCAGCTTAGCGCCAGCGGGCGGAACCGGGGAGCTGTTTTTT.

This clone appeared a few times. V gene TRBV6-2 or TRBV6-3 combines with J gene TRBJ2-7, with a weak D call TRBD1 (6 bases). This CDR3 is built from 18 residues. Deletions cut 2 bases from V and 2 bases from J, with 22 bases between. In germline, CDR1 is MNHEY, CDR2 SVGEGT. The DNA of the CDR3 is TGTGCCAGCAGTTACCGCCCCCAAAACAGGGTTGGGGCCTACGAGCAGTACTTC. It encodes CASSYRPQNRVGAYEQYF.

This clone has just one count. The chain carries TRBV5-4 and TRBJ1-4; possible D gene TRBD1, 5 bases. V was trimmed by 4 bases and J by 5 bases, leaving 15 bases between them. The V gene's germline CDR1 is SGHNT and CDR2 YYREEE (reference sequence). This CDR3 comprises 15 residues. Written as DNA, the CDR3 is TGTGCCAGCAGCGCCTATAGGGGTTCCAATGAAAAACTGTTTTTT. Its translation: CASSAYRGSNEKLFF.

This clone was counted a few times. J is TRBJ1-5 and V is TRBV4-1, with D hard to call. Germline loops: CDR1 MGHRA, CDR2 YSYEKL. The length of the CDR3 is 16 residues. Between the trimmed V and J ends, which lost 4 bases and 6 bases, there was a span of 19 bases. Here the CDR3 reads CASSPPWREGCQPQHF. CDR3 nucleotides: TGCGCCAGCAGCCCACCGTGGAGGGAGGGATGTCAGCCCCAGCATTTT.

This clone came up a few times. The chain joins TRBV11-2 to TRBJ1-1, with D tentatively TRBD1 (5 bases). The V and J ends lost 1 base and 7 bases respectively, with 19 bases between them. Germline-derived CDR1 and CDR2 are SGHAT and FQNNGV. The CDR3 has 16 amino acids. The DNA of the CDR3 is TGTGCCAGCAGCTTAGTATCGGACCCAGGGCTCCTTGAAGCTTTCTTT. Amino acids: CASSLVSDPGLLEAFF. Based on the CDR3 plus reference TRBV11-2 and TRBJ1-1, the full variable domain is EAGVAQSPRYKIIEKRQSVAFWCNPISGHATLYWYQQILGQGPKLLIQFQNNGVVDDSQLPKDRFSAERLKGVDSTLKIQPAKLEDSAVYLCASSLVSDPGLLEAFFGQGTRLTVV.

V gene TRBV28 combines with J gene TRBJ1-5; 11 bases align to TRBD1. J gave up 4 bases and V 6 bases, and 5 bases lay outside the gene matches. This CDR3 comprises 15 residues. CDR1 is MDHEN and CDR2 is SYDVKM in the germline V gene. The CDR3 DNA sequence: TGTGCCAGCAGCATGGACAGGGGGCGAAATCAGCCCCAGCATTTT. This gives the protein CASSMDRGRNQPQHF. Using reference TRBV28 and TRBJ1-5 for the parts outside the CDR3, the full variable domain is DVKVTQSSRYLVKRTGEKVFLECVQDMDHENMFWYRQDPGLGLRLIYFSYDVKMKEKGDIPEGYSVSREKKERFSLILESASTNQTSMYLCASSMDRGRNQPQHFGDGTRLSIL.

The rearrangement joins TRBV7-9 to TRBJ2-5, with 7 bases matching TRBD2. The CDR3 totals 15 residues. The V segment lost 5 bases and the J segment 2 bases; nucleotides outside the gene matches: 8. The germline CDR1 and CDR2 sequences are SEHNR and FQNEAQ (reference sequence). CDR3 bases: TGTGCCAGCAGCCGGGGGAGGGGCCGGCAAGAGACCCAGTACTTC. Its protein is CASSRGRGRQETQYF.

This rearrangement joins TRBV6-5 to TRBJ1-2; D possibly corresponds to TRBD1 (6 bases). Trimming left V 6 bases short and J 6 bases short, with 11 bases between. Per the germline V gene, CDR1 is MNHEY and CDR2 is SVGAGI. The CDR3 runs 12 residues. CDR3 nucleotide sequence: TGTGCCAGCAGCCGCGCAGGGGATGGCTACACCTTC. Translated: CASSRAGDGYTF.

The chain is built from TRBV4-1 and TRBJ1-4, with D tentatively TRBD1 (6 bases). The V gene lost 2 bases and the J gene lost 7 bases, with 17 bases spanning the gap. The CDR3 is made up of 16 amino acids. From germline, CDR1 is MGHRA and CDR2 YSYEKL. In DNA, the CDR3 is TGCGCCAGCAGCCAACGTGCATCTGAAGGGGGTGAAAAACTGTTTTTT. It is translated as CASSQRASEGGEKLFF.

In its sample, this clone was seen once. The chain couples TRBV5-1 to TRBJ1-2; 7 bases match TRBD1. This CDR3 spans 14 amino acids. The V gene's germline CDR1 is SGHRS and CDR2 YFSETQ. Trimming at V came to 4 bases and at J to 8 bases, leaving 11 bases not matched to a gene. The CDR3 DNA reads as TGCGCCAGCAGCGCGGACAGGCTAAGGTACGGCTACACCTTC. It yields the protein CASSADRLRYGYTF.

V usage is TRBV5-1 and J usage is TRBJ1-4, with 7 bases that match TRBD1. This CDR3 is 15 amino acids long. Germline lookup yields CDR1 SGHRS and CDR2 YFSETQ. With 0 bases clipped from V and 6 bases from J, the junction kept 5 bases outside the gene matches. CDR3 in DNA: TGCGCCAGCAGCTTGGCCGTCGGGACAGATGAAAAACTGTTTTTT. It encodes CASSLAVGTDEKLFF.

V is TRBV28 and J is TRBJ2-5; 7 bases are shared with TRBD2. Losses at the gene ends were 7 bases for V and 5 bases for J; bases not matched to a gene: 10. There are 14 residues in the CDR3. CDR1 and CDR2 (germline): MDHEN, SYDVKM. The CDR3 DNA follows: TGTGCCAGCAAGGTCGGGGGGTGGTTGGAGACCCAGTACTTC. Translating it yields CASKVGGWLETQYF.

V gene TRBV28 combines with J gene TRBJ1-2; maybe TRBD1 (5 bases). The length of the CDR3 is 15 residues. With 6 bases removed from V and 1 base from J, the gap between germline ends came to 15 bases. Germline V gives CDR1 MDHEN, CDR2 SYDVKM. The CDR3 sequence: CASSWGDARNYGYTF. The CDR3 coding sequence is TGTGCCAGCAGCTGGGGGGACGCCCGTAACTATGGCTACACCTTC.

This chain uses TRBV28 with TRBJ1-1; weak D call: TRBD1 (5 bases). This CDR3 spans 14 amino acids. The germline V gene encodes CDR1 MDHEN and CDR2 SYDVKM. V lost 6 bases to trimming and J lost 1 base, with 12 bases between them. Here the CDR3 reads CASSDRKGNTEAFF. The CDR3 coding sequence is TGTGCCAGCAGCGACAGAAAAGGGAACACTGAAGCTTTCTTT.

The CDR3 bases are TGTGCCAGCAGCCATTTAGGGACTAGCGGGATAGGAGAGCAGTTCTTC. Its protein is CASSHLGTSGIGEQFF. The V gene is TRBV4-2, the J gene TRBJ2-1; 13 bases map to TRBD2. CDR1 and CDR2 (germline): LGHNA, YNFKEQ. This CDR3 contains 16 residues. V dropped 3 bases and J dropped 10; count of bases not matched to a gene: 9.

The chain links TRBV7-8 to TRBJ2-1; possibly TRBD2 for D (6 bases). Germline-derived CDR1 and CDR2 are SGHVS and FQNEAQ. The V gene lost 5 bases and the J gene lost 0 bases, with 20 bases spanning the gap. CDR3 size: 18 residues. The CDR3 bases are TGTGCCAGCAGCGCACAATCCGGGACTCGAAGCTCCTACAATGAGCAGTTCTTC. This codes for CASSAQSGTRSSYNEQFF. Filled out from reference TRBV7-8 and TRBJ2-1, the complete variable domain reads GAGVSQSPRYKVAKRGQDVALRCDPISGHVSLFWYQQALGQGPEFLTYFQNEAQLDKSGLPSDRFFAERPEGSVSTLKIQRTQQEDSAVYLCASSAQSGTRSSYNEQFFGPGTRLTVL.

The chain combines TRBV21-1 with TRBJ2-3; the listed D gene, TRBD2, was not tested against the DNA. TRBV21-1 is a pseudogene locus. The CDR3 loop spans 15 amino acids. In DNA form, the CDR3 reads TGTGCCAGCAGCAAAAGTCTAGCGGGCACAGATACGCAGTATTTT. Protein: CASSKSLAGTDTQYF.

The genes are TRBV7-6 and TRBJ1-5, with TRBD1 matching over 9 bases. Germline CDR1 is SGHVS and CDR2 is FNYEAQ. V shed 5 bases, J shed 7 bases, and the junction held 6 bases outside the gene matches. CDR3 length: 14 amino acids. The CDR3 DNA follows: TGTGCCAGCAGCCCTGGACAGGGGTTGCAGCCCCAGCATTTT. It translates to CASSPGQGLQPQHF.

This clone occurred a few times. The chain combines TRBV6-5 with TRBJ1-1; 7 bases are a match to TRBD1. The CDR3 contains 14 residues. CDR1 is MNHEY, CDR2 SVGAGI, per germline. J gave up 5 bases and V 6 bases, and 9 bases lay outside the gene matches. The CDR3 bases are TGTGCCAGCAGACAGACAGGGAGGTGGACTGAAGCTTTCTTT. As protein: CASRQTGRWTEAFF.

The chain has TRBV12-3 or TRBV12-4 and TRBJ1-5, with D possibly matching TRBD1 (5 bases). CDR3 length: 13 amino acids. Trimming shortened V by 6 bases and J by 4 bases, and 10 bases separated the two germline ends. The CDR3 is CASSSDINQPQHF. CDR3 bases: TGTGCCAGCAGCTCGGACATTAATCAGCCCCAGCATTTT.

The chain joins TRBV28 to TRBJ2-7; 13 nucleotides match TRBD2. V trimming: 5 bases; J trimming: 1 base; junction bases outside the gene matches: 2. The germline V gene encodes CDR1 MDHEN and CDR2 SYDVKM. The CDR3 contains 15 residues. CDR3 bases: TGTGCCAGCAGTATACTAGCGGGAGGGTCCTACGAGCAGTACTTC. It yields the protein CASSILAGGSYEQYF.

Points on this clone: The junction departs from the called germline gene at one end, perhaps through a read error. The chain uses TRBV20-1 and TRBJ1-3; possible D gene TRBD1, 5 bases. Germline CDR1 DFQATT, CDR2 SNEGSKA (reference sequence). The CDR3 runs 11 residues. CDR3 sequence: CGGSEGNTIYF. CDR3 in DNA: TGTGGGGGGTCGGAGGGAAACACCATATATTTT.

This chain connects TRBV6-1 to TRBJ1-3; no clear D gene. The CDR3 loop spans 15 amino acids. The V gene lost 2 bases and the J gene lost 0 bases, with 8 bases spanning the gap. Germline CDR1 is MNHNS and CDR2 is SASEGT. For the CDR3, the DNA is TGTGCCAGCAGTGAATTCGTGTCCTCTGGAAACACCATATATTTT. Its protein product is CASSEFVSSGNTIYF.

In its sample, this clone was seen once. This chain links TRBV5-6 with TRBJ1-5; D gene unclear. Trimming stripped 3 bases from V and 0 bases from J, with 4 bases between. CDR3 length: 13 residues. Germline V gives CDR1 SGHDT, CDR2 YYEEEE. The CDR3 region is CASSSYSNQPQHF. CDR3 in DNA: TGTGCCAGCAGCTCCTATAGCAATCAGCCCCAGCATTTT.

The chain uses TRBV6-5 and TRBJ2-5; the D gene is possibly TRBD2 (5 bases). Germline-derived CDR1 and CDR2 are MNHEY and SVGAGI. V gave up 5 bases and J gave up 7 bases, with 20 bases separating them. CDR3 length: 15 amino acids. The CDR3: CASSLRVRAIWTQYF. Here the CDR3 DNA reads TGTGCCAGCAGTCTACGAGTGAGGGCGATCTGGACCCAGTACTTC.

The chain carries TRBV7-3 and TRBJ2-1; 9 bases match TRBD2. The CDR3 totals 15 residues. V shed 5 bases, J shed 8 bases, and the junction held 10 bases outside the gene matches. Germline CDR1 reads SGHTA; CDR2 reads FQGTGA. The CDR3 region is CASSPRAGGPHEQFF. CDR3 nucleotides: TGTGCCAGCAGCCCAAGGGCGGGGGGGCCCCATGAGCAGTTCTTC.

CDR3 sequence (DNA): TGTGCCAGCCTACCAGGGGGAGCCTACGAGCAGTACTTC. It translates to CASLPGGAYEQYF. The chain links TRBV2 to TRBJ2-7, with 7 bases identical to TRBD1. CDR1 and CDR2 from the germline V gene are SNHLY and FYNNEI. Unmatched junction bases numbered 6, after V lost 8 bases and J lost 2 bases. The CDR3 is 13 residues long.